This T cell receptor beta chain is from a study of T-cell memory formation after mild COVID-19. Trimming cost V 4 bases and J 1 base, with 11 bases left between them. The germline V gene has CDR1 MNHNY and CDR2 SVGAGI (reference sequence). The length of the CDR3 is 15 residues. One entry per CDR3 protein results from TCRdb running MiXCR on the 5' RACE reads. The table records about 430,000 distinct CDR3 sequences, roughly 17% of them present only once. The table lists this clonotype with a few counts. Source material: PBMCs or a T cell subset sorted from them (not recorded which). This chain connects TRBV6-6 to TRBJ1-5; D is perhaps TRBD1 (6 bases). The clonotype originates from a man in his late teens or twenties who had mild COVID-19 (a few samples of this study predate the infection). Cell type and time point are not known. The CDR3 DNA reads TGTGCCAGCAGTTGGGACATTCCGAGCAATCAGCCCCAGCATTTT. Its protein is CASSWDIPSNQPQHF.